The clone carrying this T cell receptor (beta chain) was recorded a few times. Trimming at V came to 5 bases and at J to 6 bases, leaving 7 bases not matched to a gene. This CDR3 contains 15 residues. The germline gives CDR1 MGHDK, CDR2 SYGVNS. These data come from a study of cytomegalovirus exposure and HLA in healthy donors. Primers included in the PCR were 60 Vbeta and 13 Jbeta primers. Sequencing used immunoSEQ multiplex PCR; TCRdb keeps in-frame clones, though not all of them. The profile shows over 100,000 clones, roughly 9.6% of them singletons. The donors gave bone marrow, and they were healthy.

The chain carries TRBV25-1 and TRBJ2-1, with 10 bases identical to TRBD2. The sequence was obtained from a woman in her thirties or forties in good health and CMV-seropositive. Sample: PBMCs. The CDR3 sequence: CASSKELAGTNEQFF. The DNA of the CDR3 is TGTGCCAGCAGTAAAGAACTAGCGGGGACCAATGAGCAGTTCTTC.